A single sample is the source of the 6 T cell receptor beta chains below, sequenced in a study of T cell responses to AZD1222 COVID-19 vaccine (dated by TCRdb to about 2021). Library generation was performed with the immunoSEQ multiplex PCR assay. TCRdb holds this immuneACCESS table with in-frame rearrangements only. Some clones are missing; in checked studies, unresolved V genes explain under half, and the rest has no known cause. This sample comprises about 72,000 clones, around 90% of them detected only once. The ten largest clones take up around 24% of the sample. The time point label corresponds to: baseline before first vaccination. The sample consisted of peripheral blood, taken on day 0 of AZD1222 vaccination. The receptors stem from an adult in good health.

CDR3 in DNA: TGTGCCAGCCCTGACCCCTGTTATAGCAATCAGCCCCAGCATTTT. Encoded protein: CASPDPCYSNQPQHF. V is TRBV27 and J is TRBJ1-5; D is unresolved. V lost 8 bases to trimming and J lost 0 bases, with 14 bases between them. This CDR3 comprises 15 residues. Germline values: CDR1 MNHEY, CDR2 SMNVEV (reference sequence).

This rearrangement joins TRBV27 to TRBJ2-2; D is ambiguous. Germline loops: CDR1 MNHEY, CDR2 SMNVEV (reference sequence). The CDR3 is made up of 12 amino acids. Trimming stripped 7 bases from V and 5 bases from J, with 8 bases between. The CDR3 DNA follows: TGTGCCAGCATAGCCCAAACCGGGGAGCTGTTTTTT. It translates to CASIAQTGELFF.

DNA for the CDR3: TGCAGTGCTAGTCTTTTCGGCAGGCTGAACACTGAAGCTTTCTTT. Translation: CSASLFGRLNTEAFF. The chain employs TRBV20-1 and TRBJ1-1, with no clear D. The CDR3 consists of 15 residues. From germline, CDR1 is DFQATT and CDR2 SNEGSKA (reference sequence). V lost 3 bases, J lost 0 bases, and 14 bases lay in between.

To note about this clone: At one of its ends the junction is not consistent with the germline gene, which may arise from a read error. The gene calls are TRBV5-6 and TRBJ2-1, with 7 bases aligning to TRBD1. Germline V gene data show CDR1 as SGHDT and CDR2 as YYEEEE. The CDR3 has 16 residues. The CDR3 DNA sequence: TGTGCCAGCAGCACCCTCCCCGGGACAGCCTATAATGAGCAGTTCTTC. Translation: CASSTLPGTAYNEQFF.

The chain is built from TRBV6-6 and TRBJ1-1, with D uncertain. CDR3 size: 14 residues. V lost 10 bases, J lost 6 bases, and 21 bases lay in between. Germline loops: CDR1 MNHNY, CDR2 SVGAGI (reference sequence). Written as DNA, the CDR3 is TGTGCCACCACACAGATGTCGGCGGACCCTGAAGCTTTCTTT. Protein sequence: CATTQMSADPEAFF.

The V and J genes are TRBV28 and TRBJ1-6; no firm D call. Trimming took off 3 bases at V and 9 bases at J, with 9 bases between the two ends. CDR1 is MDHEN, CDR2 SYDVKM, per germline. This CDR3 is 13 amino acids long. The CDR3 DNA is TGTGCCAGCAGTTTCGGAAAGCCTTCACCCCTCCACTTT. This codes for CASSFGKPSPLHF. The full variable domain, rest sourced from reference TRBV28 and TRBJ1-6, is DVKVTQSSRYLVKRTGEKVFLECVQDMDHENMFWYRQDPGLGLRLIYFSYDVKMKEKGDIPEGYSVSREKKERFSLILESASTNQTSMYLCASSFGKPSPLHFGNGTRLTVT.